This T cell receptor beta chain was identified in a study of blood T cell repertoires in COVID-19. Study background: COVID-19 samples, acute and convalescent, were from the United States, Italy and Spain. From T cells, B-cell-depleted T cells, or PBMCs came the material, which was cDNA or gDNA.

V was shortened by 0 bases and J by 10 bases, with 8 bases between the two germline ends. Germline V gene sequence: CDR1 SGHRS, CDR2 YFSETQ. There are 12 residues in the CDR3. Per the original data handling: By means of reference gene primer amplification, nucleated cell counts were estimated. Profiled with immunoSEQ multiplex PCR; TCRdb holds only in-frame clones, not every one. Clonal size and the V and J genes are those of that table, whereas D and trimming came from the DNA. This table has about 210,000 clones, 70% to 90% appearing once. The receptor comes from a man between 18 and 29 years old with active or convalescent COVID-19. The V gene is TRBV5-1, the J gene TRBJ2-1; TRBD2 might be the D (5 bases). What was sequenced was peripheral blood. The CDR3 DNA sequence: TGCGCCAGCAGCTTGGGAGAGCGGGAGCAGTTCTTC. This gives the protein CASSLGEREQFF. Looking up the rest from reference TRBV5-1 and TRBJ2-1 gives the full variable domain: KAGVTQTPRYLIKTRGQQVTLSCSPISGHRSVSWYQQTPGQGLQFLFEYFSETQRNKGNFPGRFSGRQFSNSRSEMNVSTLELGDSALYLCASSLGEREQFFGPGTRLTVL.